Listed below are T cell receptor beta chains from one sample, sequenced in a study of preoperative IRX-2 immunotherapy in early breast cancer. Repertoires were generated with immunoSEQ multiplex PCR, while TCRdb's copy carries only in-frame clones and drops some. The sample carries around 11,000 clones, 75% to 90% recorded once. Sequences were derived from lymph node tissue, sampled before IRX-2 immunotherapy. These TCRs come from a human donor with breast cancer. Each CDR3 is given with its conserved first and last residue. The D gene is left open where the match is weak. Expanded clones are given a class, and other clones once, few, many or no size at all.

v_gene: TRBV6-8
d_gene: -
j_gene: TRBJ1-1
abundance: few
CDR3nt: TGTGCCAGCATCCGGGACATTGGGCTGAGAAGTACTGAAGCTTTCTTT
CDR3aa: CASIRDIGLRSTEAFF

v_gene: TRBV18
d_gene: TRBD2
j_gene: TRBJ2-1
abundance: -
CDR3nt: TGTGCCAGCTCATCCCAAGGACTAGCGGGAAGAAATGAGCAGTTCTTC
CDR3aa: CASSSQGLAGRNEQFF

v_gene: TRBV7-7
d_gene: TRBD2
j_gene: TRBJ2-1
abundance: -
CDR3nt: TGTGCCAGCAGCTTAGTGGCTAGCGGGACCAATGAGCAGTTCTTC
CDR3aa: CASSLVASGTNEQFF

v_gene: TRBV6-8
d_gene: -
j_gene: TRBJ2-3
abundance: -
CDR3nt: TGTGCCAGCAGTCGCTTTGGGGCCACAGATACGCAGTATTTT
CDR3aa: CASSRFGATDTQYF

v_gene: TRBV11-3
d_gene: TRBD1
j_gene: TRBJ2-7
abundance: -
CDR3nt: TGTGCCAGCAGCCCTAGGACAGGGGCCTACGAGCAGTACTTC
CDR3aa: CASSPRTGAYEQYF

v_gene: TRBV19
d_gene: TRBD1
j_gene: TRBJ1-1
abundance: -
CDR3nt: TGTGCCAGTAGTATAGATGGACAGGGCGCTGAAGCTTTCTTT
CDR3aa: CASSIDGQGAEAFF

v_gene: TRBV19
d_gene: -
j_gene: TRBJ1-5
abundance: once
CDR3nt: TGTACCAGTAGTACGGGAAGGATTAGCAATCAGCCCCAGCATTTT
CDR3aa: CTSSTGRISNQPQHF

v_gene: TRBV6-8
d_gene: TRBD2
j_gene: TRBJ2-7
abundance: few
CDR3nt: TGTGCCAGCATCGCCGGGACTACGGCCTACGAGCAGTACTTC
CDR3aa: CASIAGTTAYEQYF

v_gene: TRBV19
d_gene: -
j_gene: TRBJ2-3
abundance: -
CDR3nt: TGTGCCAGTAGTATATTAGGCAAGAGATTGGTTACAGATACGCAGTATTTT
CDR3aa: CASSILGKRLVTDTQYF

v_gene: TRBV19
d_gene: TRBD2
j_gene: TRBJ2-1
abundance: -
CDR3nt: TGTGCCAGTAGTAAGACTAGCGGGATGATGCGTTACAATGAGCAGTTCTTC
CDR3aa: CASSKTSGMMRYNEQFF

v_gene: TRBV14
d_gene: -
j_gene: TRBJ1-4
abundance: -
CDR3nt: TGTGCCAGCAGCCAAGATTTGGGACTAACAGGAGGGGAAAAACTGTTTTTT
CDR3aa: CASSQDLGLTGGEKLFF

v_gene: TRBV30
d_gene: TRBD2
j_gene: TRBJ2-2
abundance: -
CDR3nt: TGTGCCTGGACGGCGCTAGCGGGAGGACCCGGGGAGCTGTTTTTT
CDR3aa: CAWTALAGGPGELFF

v_gene: TRBV11-3
d_gene: TRBD2
j_gene: TRBJ2-1
abundance: -
CDR3nt: TGTGCCAGCAGCCCCGGGAGGAGCTCCTACAATGAGCAGTTCTTC
CDR3aa: CASSPGRSSYNEQFF

v_gene: TRBV15
d_gene: -
j_gene: TRBJ2-1
abundance: -
CDR3nt: TGTGCCACCAGCCATGAAAAGGGAACCTACAATGAGCAGTTCTTC
CDR3aa: CATSHEKGTYNEQFF

v_gene: TRBV5-1
d_gene: -
j_gene: TRBJ2-1
abundance: -
CDR3nt: TGCGCCAGCAGCTTGGTGGGGCAGCAATACAATGAGCAGTTCTTC
CDR3aa: CASSLVGQQYNEQFF

v_gene: TRBV19
d_gene: TRBD1
j_gene: TRBJ1-2
abundance: once
CDR3nt: TGTGCCAGTAGTACGCCGGGACAGGGGCTTCTGAGGTATGGCTACACCTTC
CDR3aa: CASSTPGQGLLRYGYTF

v_gene: TRBV7-5
d_gene: -
j_gene: TRBJ2-5
abundance: -
CDR3nt: TGTGCCAGCAGTCCGGGACTAGCGGGAGGGCAAGAGACCCAGTACTTC
CDR3aa: CASSPGLAGGQETQYF

v_gene: TRBV5-1
d_gene: TRBD1
j_gene: TRBJ1-5
abundance: once
CDR3nt: TGCGCCAGCAGTTTATCCGGGACAGGGAGTCAGCCCCAGCATTTT
CDR3aa: CASSLSGTGSQPQHF

v_gene: TRBV5-1
d_gene: -
j_gene: TRBJ2-7
abundance: once
CDR3nt: TGCGCCAGCAGCTTGGATCCAGCGAGCTCCTACGAGCAGTACTTC
CDR3aa: CASSLDPASSYEQYF

v_gene: TRBV29-1
d_gene: -
j_gene: TRBJ2-1
abundance: -
CDR3nt: TGCAGCGTCTGGGGGCAGGGCTTCTACAATGAGCAGTTCTTC
CDR3aa: CSVWGQGFYNEQFF

v_gene: TRBV19
d_gene: -
j_gene: TRBJ2-5
abundance: -
CDR3nt: TGTGCCAGTAGTATAGCCGCCAGTAAAGAGACCCAGTACTTC
CDR3aa: CASSIAASKETQYF

v_gene: TRBV28
d_gene: -
j_gene: TRBJ2-7
abundance: -
CDR3nt: TGTGCCAGCAGTCAGGCCGGGTGGACGGGCTACGAGCAGTACTTC
CDR3aa: CASSQAGWTGYEQYF

v_gene: TRBV15
d_gene: TRBD1
j_gene: TRBJ1-1
abundance: -
CDR3nt: TGTGCCACCAGCAGGGGGACAGGGGATCCACGGAACACTGAAGCTTTCTTT
CDR3aa: CATSRGTGDPRNTEAFF

v_gene: TRBV12-5
d_gene: -
j_gene: TRBJ1-1
abundance: -
CDR3nt: TGTGCTAGTGGTGCCGAGGGGATTAAAGCTTTCTTT
CDR3aa: CASGAEGIKAFF

v_gene: TRBV18
d_gene: TRBD1
j_gene: TRBJ2-5
abundance: -
CDR3nt: TGTGCCAGCTCACCGCCTCAGGACAGGGGTCTCGGGACCCAGTACTTC
CDR3aa: CASSPPQDRGLGTQYF

v_gene: TRBV7-4
d_gene: -
j_gene: TRBJ1-4
abundance: -
CDR3nt: TGTGCCAGCAGCTCCGGCCTATGGGAAAAACTGTTTTTT
CDR3aa: CASSSGLWEKLFF

v_gene: TRBV29-1
d_gene: -
j_gene: TRBJ2-2
abundance: -
CDR3nt: TGCAGCGTTGAGAGGTCGTCCGGGGAGCTGTTTTTT
CDR3aa: CSVERSSGELFF

v_gene: TRBV7-6
d_gene: -
j_gene: TRBJ2-6
abundance: -
CDR3nt: TGTGCCAGCAGCTTGGAGGGGGTTAGTGGGGCCAACGTCCTGACTTTC
CDR3aa: CASSLEGVSGANVLTF

v_gene: TRBV23-1
d_gene: -
j_gene: TRBJ1-1
abundance: few
CDR3nt: TGCGCCAGCAGCCAAGTAGTTAGCCGCACTGAAGCTTTCTTT
CDR3aa: CASSQVVSRTEAFF

v_gene: TRBV12-5
d_gene: -
j_gene: TRBJ2-1
abundance: -
CDR3nt: TGTGCCAGCAAAAGGGCTAACCCACAGTTCTTC
CDR3aa: CASKRANPQFF

v_gene: TRBV28
d_gene: -
j_gene: TRBJ1-3
abundance: once
CDR3nt: TGTGCCAGCAGTTGGGGGGGTTCGGGTGGAAACACCATATATTTT
CDR3aa: CASSWGGSGGNTIYF

v_gene: TRBV6-8
d_gene: -
j_gene: TRBJ2-7
abundance: -
CDR3nt: TGTGCCAGCAGTTACGCACCATCCTACGAGCAGTACTTC
CDR3aa: CASSYAPSYEQYF

v_gene: TRBV7-7
d_gene: -
j_gene: TRBJ1-5
abundance: -
CDR3nt: TGTGCCAGCAGCTTCTGGCCTCCGTTGGGCAATCAGCCCCAGCATTTT
CDR3aa: CASSFWPPLGNQPQHF

v_gene: TRBV6-8
d_gene: TRBD2
j_gene: TRBJ2-7
abundance: -
CDR3nt: TGTGCCAGCAGTTACAGACTAGCGGGAGTCTACGAGCAGTACTTC
CDR3aa: CASSYRLAGVYEQYF

v_gene: TRBV7-4
d_gene: TRBD1
j_gene: TRBJ2-7
abundance: -
CDR3nt: TGTGCCAGCAGCCAAGATTGGAGACAGGGGTTCTACGAGCAGTACTTC
CDR3aa: CASSQDWRQGFYEQYF

v_gene: TRBV18
d_gene: -
j_gene: TRBJ1-5
abundance: -
CDR3nt: TGTGCCACGTCCAGCCGGGACAAGGGATCGGGTCAGCCCCAGCATTTT
CDR3aa: CATSSRDKGSGQPQHF

v_gene: TRBV5-1
d_gene: -
j_gene: TRBJ1-1
abundance: -
CDR3nt: TGCGCCAGCAGCCCAGGTGGGGGTTACACTGAAGCTTTCTTT
CDR3aa: CASSPGGGYTEAFF

v_gene: TRBV7-1
d_gene: -
j_gene: TRBJ2-1
abundance: few
CDR3nt: TGTGCCAGCAGCTTGGCGGGGTTAAGCTCCTACAATAAGCAGTTCTTC
CDR3aa: CASSLAGLSSYNKQFF

v_gene: TRBV30
d_gene: TRBD2
j_gene: TRBJ2-5
abundance: -
CDR3nt: TGTGCCTGGAGGTCCCCGTTCCTACGGGAGGGAGGAGGGGAGACCCAGTACTTC
CDR3aa: CAWRSPFLREGGGETQYF

v_gene: TRBV29-1
d_gene: -
j_gene: TRBJ1-2
abundance: -
CDR3nt: TGCAGCGTTGAACAATACAGACAGTCCTATGGCTACACCTTC
CDR3aa: CSVEQYRQSYGYTF

v_gene: TRBV18
d_gene: -
j_gene: TRBJ2-3
abundance: once
CDR3nt: TGTGCCAGCTCACGCGAGACAGGCACAGATACGCAGTATTTT
CDR3aa: CASSRETGTDTQYF

v_gene: TRBV19
d_gene: -
j_gene: TRBJ1-5
abundance: few
CDR3nt: TGTGCCAGTAGTATATACGGGGGTAGCAATCAGCCCCAGCATTTT
CDR3aa: CASSIYGGSNQPQHF

v_gene: TRBV5-1
d_gene: -
j_gene: TRBJ2-3
abundance: -
CDR3nt: TGCGCCAGCAGCTCTACAGTTCTCACAGATACGCAGTATTTT
CDR3aa: CASSSTVLTDTQYF

v_gene: TRBV6-8
d_gene: -
j_gene: TRBJ2-7
abundance: -
CDR3nt: TGTGCCAGCAGTTCAGGGAACCCCTACGAGCAGTACTTC
CDR3aa: CASSSGNPYEQYF

v_gene: TRBV30
d_gene: -
j_gene: TRBJ1-4
abundance: -
CDR3nt: TGTGCCTGGGGGACTGACAATGAAAAACTGTTTTTT
CDR3aa: CAWGTDNEKLFF

v_gene: TRBV28
d_gene: TRBD2
j_gene: TRBJ2-7
abundance: once
CDR3nt: TGTGCCAGCAGTCCACGGACGGGAGGCCCGTCTTACGAGCAGTACTTC
CDR3aa: CASSPRTGGPSYEQYF

v_gene: TRBV6-8
d_gene: -
j_gene: TRBJ1-2
abundance: few
CDR3nt: TGTGCCAGCAGTTACCGCCGACAAAGCTATGGCTACACCTTC
CDR3aa: CASSYRRQSYGYTF

v_gene: TRBV29-1
d_gene: TRBD1
j_gene: TRBJ2-5
abundance: -
CDR3nt: TGCAGCGTCGGACCGACAGGGGGCATGGGAGAGACCCAGTACTTC
CDR3aa: CSVGPTGGMGETQYF

v_gene: TRBV10-2
d_gene: TRBD2
j_gene: TRBJ2-5
abundance: -
CDR3nt: TGCGCCAGCGCCGGGGTAGCGGGAGAGATGGAGACCCAGTACTTC
CDR3aa: CASAGVAGEMETQYF

v_gene: TRBV5-1
d_gene: TRBD1
j_gene: TRBJ2-5
abundance: once
CDR3nt: TGCGCCAGCAGCTGGTCGGACAGGGGGCGGTCGGAGACCCAGTACTTC
CDR3aa: CASSWSDRGRSETQYF

v_gene: TRBV15
d_gene: -
j_gene: TRBJ1-5
abundance: few
CDR3nt: TGTGCCACCAGCGTAGGACACCTCAATCAGCCCCAGCATTTT
CDR3aa: CATSVGHLNQPQHF

v_gene: TRBV7-7
d_gene: -
j_gene: TRBJ2-2
abundance: -
CDR3nt: TGTGCTAGCAGCTTAGTCCAGGGAACCGGGGAGCTGTTTTTT
CDR3aa: CASSLVQGTGELFF

v_gene: TRBV28
d_gene: -
j_gene: TRBJ1-2
abundance: -
CDR3nt: TGTGCCAGCAGGTTATCAGGGGTGAGTCGATATGGCTACACCTTC
CDR3aa: CASRLSGVSRYGYTF

v_gene: TRBV18
d_gene: TRBD1
j_gene: TRBJ1-4
abundance: -
CDR3nt: TGTGCCAGTTCAGGACAGGGAGTCACAACTAATGAAAAACTGTTTTTT
CDR3aa: CASSGQGVTTNEKLFF

v_gene: TRBV19
d_gene: -
j_gene: TRBJ2-7
abundance: once
CDR3nt: TGTGCCAGTAGCCCTCGACTCCAAATTGGCTACGAGCAGTACTTC
CDR3aa: CASSPRLQIGYEQYF

v_gene: TRBV5-1
d_gene: TRBD1
j_gene: TRBJ1-1
abundance: -
CDR3nt: TGCGCCAGCGGGCGTGAGGGACAGATGAACACTGAAGCTTTCTTT
CDR3aa: CASGREGQMNTEAFF